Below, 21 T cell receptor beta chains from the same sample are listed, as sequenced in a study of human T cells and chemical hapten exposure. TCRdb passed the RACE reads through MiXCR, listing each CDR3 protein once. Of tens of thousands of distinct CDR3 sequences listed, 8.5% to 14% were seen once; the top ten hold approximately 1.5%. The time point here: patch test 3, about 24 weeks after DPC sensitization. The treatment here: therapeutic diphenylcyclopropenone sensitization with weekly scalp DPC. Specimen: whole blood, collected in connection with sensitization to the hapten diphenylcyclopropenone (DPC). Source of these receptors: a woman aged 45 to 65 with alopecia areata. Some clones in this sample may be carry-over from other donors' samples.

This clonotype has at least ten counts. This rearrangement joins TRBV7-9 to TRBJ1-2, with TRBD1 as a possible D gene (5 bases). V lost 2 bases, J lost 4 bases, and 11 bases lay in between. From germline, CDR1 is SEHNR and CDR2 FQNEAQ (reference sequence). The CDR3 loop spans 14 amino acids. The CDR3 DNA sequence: TGTGCCAGCAGCTTACAGGGAGATCCCTATGGCTACACCTTC. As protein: CASSLQGDPYGYTF.

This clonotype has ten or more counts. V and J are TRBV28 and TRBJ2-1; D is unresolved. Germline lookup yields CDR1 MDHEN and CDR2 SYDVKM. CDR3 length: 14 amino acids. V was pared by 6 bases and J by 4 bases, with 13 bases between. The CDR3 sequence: CASSPPLTYNEQFF. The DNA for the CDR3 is TGTGCCAGCAGCCCACCCTTGACGTACAATGAGCAGTTCTTC. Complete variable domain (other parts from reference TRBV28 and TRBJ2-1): DVKVTQSSRYLVKRTGEKVFLECVQDMDHENMFWYRQDPGLGLRLIYFSYDVKMKEKGDIPEGYSVSREKKERFSLILESASTNQTSMYLCASSPPLTYNEQFFGPGTRLTVL.

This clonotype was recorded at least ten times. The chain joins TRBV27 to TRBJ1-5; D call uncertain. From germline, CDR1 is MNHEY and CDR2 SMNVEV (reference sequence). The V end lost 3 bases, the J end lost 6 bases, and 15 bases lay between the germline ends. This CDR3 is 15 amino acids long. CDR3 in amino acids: CASSFSSMAVQPQHF. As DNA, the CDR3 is TGTGCCAGCAGTTTCAGCTCCATGGCGGTTCAGCCCCAGCATTTT.

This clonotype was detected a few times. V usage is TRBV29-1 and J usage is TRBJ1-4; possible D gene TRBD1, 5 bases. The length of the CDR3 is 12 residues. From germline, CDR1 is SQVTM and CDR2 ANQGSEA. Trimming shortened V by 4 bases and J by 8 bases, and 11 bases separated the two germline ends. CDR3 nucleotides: TGCAGCGTTGGGAGGGGATCCGAAAAACTGTTTTTT. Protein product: CSVGRGSEKLFF.

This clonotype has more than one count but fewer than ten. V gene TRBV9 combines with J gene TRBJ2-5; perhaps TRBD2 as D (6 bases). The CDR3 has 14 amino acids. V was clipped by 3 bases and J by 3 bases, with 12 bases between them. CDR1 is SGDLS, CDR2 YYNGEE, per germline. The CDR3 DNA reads TGTGCCAGCAGCGCCCTGGACTATAAAGAGACCCAGTACTTC. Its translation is CASSALDYKETQYF.

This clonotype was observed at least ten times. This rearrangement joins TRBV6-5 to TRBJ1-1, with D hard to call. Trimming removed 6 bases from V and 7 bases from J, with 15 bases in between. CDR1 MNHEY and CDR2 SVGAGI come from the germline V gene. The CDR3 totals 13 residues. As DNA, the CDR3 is TGTGCCAGCAGGGGATCGGGCGGACTTGAAGCTTTCTTT. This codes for CASRGSGGLEAFF.

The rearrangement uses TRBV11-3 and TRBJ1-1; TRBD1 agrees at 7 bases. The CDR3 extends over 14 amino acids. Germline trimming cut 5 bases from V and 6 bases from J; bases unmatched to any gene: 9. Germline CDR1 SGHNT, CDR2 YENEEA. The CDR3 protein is CASSRQGAVAEAFF. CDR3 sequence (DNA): TGTGCCAGCAGCCGACAGGGAGCGGTGGCTGAAGCTTTCTTT.

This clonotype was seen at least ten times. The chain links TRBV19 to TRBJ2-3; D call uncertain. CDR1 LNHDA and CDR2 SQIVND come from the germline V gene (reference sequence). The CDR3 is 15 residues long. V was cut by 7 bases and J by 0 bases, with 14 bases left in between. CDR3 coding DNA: TGTGCCAGTAATCGGCGTGGGCAGAGCACAGATACGCAGTATTTT. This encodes CASNRRGQSTDTQYF.

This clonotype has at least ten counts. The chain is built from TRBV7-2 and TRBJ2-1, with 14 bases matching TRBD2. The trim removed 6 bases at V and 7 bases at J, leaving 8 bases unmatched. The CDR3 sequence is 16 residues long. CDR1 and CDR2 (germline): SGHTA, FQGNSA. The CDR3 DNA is TGTGCCAGCAGTCCCTGGACTAGCGGGGGGAAAAATGAGCAGTTCTTC. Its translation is CASSPWTSGGKNEQFF.

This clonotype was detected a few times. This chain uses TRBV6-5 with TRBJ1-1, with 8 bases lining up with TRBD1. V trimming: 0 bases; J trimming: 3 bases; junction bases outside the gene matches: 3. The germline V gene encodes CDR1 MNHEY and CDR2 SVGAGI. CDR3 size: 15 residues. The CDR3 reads CASSYSAGGYTEAFF. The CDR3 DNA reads TGTGCCAGCAGTTACTCGGCAGGGGGCTACACTGAAGCTTTCTTT.

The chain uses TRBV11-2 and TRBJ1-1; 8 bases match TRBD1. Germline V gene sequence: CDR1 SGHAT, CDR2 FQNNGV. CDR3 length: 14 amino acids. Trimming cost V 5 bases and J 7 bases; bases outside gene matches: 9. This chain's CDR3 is CASSLSRGLGEAFF. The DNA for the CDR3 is TGTGCCAGCAGCCTAAGCAGGGGGCTAGGTGAAGCTTTCTTT.

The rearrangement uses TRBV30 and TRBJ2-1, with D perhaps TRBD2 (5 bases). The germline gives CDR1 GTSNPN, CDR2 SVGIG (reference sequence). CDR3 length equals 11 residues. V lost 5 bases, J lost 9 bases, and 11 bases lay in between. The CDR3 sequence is CAWDRDFEQFF. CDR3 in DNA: TGTGCCTGGGACCGGGATTTTGAGCAGTTCTTC.

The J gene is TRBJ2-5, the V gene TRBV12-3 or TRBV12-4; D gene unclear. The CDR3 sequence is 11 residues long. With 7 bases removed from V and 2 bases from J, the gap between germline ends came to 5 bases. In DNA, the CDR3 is TGTGCCAGCAAACAGCAAGAGACCCAGTACTTC. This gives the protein CASKQQETQYF.

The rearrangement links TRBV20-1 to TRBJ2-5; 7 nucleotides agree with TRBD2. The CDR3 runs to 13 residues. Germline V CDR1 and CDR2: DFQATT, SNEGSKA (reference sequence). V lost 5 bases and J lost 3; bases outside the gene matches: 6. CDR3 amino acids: CSAYQAGKETQYF. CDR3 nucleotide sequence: TGCAGTGCTTACCAAGCGGGGAAAGAGACCCAGTACTTC.

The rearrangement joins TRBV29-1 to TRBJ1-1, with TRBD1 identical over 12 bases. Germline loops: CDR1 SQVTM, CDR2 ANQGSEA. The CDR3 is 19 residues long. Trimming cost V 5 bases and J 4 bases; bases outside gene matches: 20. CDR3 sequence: CSVRPIYPGQGARRTEAFF. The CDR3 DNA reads TGCAGCGTTCGCCCTATATATCCGGGACAGGGGGCTAGGCGCACTGAAGCTTTCTTT.

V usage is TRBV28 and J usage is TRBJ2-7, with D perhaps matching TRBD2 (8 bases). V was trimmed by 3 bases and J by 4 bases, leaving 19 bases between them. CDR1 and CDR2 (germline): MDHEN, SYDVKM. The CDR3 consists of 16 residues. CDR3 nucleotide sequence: TGTGCCAGCAGTTTTCCAGTAGCGGGGACAGAGTACGAGCAGTACTTC. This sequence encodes CASSFPVAGTEYEQYF.

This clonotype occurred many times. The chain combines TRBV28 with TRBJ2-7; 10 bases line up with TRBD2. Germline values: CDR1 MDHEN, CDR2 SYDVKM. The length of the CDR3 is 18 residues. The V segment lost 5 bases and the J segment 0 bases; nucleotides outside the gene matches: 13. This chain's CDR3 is CASSPWLAGATSSYEQYF. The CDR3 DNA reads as TGTGCCAGCAGTCCATGGCTAGCGGGGGCCACGAGCTCCTACGAGCAGTACTTC.

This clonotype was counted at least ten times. The DNA of the CDR3 is TGTGCCAGCACTAATCAAGGGGACTATGGCTACACCTTC. Protein sequence: CASTNQGDYGYTF. This sequence joins TRBV12-3 or TRBV12-4 and TRBJ1-2; tentative D call: TRBD1 (5 bases). Trimming left V 7 bases short and J 3 bases short, with 12 bases between. The CDR3 totals 13 residues.

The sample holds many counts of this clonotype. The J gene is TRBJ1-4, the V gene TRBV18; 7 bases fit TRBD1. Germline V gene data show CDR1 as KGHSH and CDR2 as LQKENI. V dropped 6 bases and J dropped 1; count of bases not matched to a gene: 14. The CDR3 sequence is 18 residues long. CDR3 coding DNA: TGTGCCAGCTCGTCGACAGGGATCAGACACCGAACTAATGAAAAACTGTTTTTT. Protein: CASSSTGIRHRTNEKLFF.

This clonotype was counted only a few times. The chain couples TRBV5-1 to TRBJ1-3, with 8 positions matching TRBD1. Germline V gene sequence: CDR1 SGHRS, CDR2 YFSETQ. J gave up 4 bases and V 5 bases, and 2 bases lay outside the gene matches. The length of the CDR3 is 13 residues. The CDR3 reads CASRTGDGNTIYF. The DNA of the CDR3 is TGCGCCAGCAGGACAGGGGACGGAAACACCATATATTTT. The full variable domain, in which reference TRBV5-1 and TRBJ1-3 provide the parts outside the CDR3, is KAGVTQTPRYLIKTRGQQVTLSCSPISGHRSVSWYQQTPGQGLQFLFEYFSETQRNKGNFPGRFSGRQFSNSRSEMNVSTLELGDSALYLCASRTGDGNTIYFGEGSWLTVV.

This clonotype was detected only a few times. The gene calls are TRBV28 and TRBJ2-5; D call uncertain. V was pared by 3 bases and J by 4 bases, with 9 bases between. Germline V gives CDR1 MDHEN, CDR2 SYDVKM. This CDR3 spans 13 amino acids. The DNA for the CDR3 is TGTGCCAGCAGTTTGGGCGCCCCAGAGACCCAGTACTTC. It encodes CASSLGAPETQYF.